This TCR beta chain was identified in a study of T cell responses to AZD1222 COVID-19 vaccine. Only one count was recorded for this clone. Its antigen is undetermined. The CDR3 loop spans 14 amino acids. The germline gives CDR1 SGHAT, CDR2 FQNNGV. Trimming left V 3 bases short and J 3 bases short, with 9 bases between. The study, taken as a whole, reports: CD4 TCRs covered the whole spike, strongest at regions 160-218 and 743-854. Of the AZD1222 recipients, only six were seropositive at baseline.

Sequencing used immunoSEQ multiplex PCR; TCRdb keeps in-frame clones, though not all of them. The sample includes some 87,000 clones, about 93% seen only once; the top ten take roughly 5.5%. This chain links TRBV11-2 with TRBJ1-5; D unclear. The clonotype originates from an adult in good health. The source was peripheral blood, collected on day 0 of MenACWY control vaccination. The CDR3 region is CASSLDETNQPQHF. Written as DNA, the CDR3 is TGTGCCAGCAGCTTGGACGAAACCAATCAGCCCCAGCATTTT.